The source of this TCR beta chain is a study of beta chain features in type 1 diabetes. There are a few counts of this clone. Its target is not known. Germline V gene lookup returns CDR1 MDHEN and CDR2 SYDVKM. CDR3 length equals 16 residues. The V and J ends lost 6 bases and 1 base respectively, with 16 bases between them. Findings of the study overall: TCRB CDR3s from Type 1 diabetes patients were moderately but significantly shorter in all four CD4+ subsets.

Expressed TCRB transcripts were sequenced because the isolated RNA had all been reverse transcribed beforehand. The read count averaged approximately 4 million across naive, central memory and regulatory T cell samples. The assay was immunoSEQ multiplex PCR, and TCRdb's table has in-frame clones only and misses some. The sample includes hundreds of thousands of clones, 25% to 35% seen only once; the top ten take about 0.065%. Sequencing was performed on naive CD4+ T cells from blood. This clonotype was obtained from a man between 18 and 29 years old in good health. The gene calls are TRBV28 and TRBJ2-1; perhaps TRBD2 as D (6 bases). As DNA, the CDR3 is TGTGCCAGCAGCCCTCTAGCGCTACCATCCTACAATGAGCAGTTCTTC. Encoded protein: CASSPLALPSYNEQFF.